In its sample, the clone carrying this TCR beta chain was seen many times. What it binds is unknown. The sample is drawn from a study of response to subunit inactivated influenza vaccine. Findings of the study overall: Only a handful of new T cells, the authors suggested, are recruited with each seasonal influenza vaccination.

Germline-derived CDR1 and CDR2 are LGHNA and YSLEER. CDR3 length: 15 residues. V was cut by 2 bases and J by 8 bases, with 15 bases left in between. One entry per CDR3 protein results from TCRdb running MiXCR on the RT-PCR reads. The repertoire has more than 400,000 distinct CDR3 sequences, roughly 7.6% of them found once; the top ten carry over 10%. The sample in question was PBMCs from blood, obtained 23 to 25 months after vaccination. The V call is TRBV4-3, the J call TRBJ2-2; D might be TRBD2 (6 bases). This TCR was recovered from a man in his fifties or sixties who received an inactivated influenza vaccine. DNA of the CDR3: TGCGCCAGCAGCCAAAACCAGGGAGGTACGGGGGAGCTGTTTTTT. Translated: CASSQNQGGTGELFF.